The 10 T cell receptor beta chains reported below all come from one sample, sequenced in a study of blood T cell repertoires in COVID-19. Profiled with immunoSEQ multiplex PCR; TCRdb holds only in-frame clones, not every one. The sample gives about 280,000 clones, approximately 86% of which show up once; 13% is in the top ten. Sequenced sample: peripheral blood. The source is a woman aged 70 to 79 with COVID-19, enrolled during active disease.

The chain links TRBV24-1 to TRBJ2-1; 12 bases align to TRBD1. V was clipped by 4 bases and J by 5 bases; unmatched bases: 5. The CDR3 totals 16 residues. Germline V gives CDR1 KGHDR, CDR2 SFDVKD. CDR3 sequence: CATSDAGQGANNEQFF. CDR3 DNA sequence: TGTGCCACCAGTGACGCGGGACAGGGGGCCAACAATGAGCAGTTCTTC.

The gene calls are TRBV19 and TRBJ1-6; TRBD1 matches at 7 bases. With V trimmed by 5 bases and J by 8 bases, 6 bases remained unmatched. The CDR3 sequence is 14 residues long. Germline CDR1 reads LNHDA; CDR2 reads SQIVND (reference sequence). CDR3 nucleotides: TGTGCCAGTAGTGACAGGGAGGTTGATTCACCCCTCCACTTT. This codes for CASSDREVDSPLHF.

There are a few counts of this clone. V gene TRBV24-1 combines with J gene TRBJ2-2; TRBD2 agrees at 10 bases. The germline V gene encodes CDR1 KGHDR and CDR2 SFDVKD. CDR3 size: 18 residues. The junction had 5 bases not matched to a gene; V was cut back by 0 bases and J by 2 bases. CDR3 sequence: CATSDLWSGGGNTGELFF. The DNA of the CDR3 is TGTGCCACCAGTGATTTGTGGAGCGGGGGGGGCAACACCGGGGAGCTGTTTTTT.

The J gene is TRBJ1-1, the V gene TRBV5-3; D is unresolved. TRBV5-3 is classed as an ORF, of uncertain function. The CDR3 spans 17 residues. Trimming stripped 3 bases from V and 4 bases from J, with 22 bases between. For the CDR3, the DNA is TGTGCCAGAAGCTGGCCGTGCAGTACGTACGGGGTCACTGAAGCTTTCTTT. Translation gives CARSWPCSTYGVTEAFF.

The chain has TRBV30 and TRBJ2-7; 8 bases fit TRBD2. The CDR3 has 12 amino acids. The germline V gene encodes CDR1 GTSNPN and CDR2 SVGIG (reference sequence). Trimming removed 4 bases from V and 9 bases from J; junction bases left unmatched: 8. The CDR3 loop reads CAWNIPGGPQYF. The CDR3 region has the DNA TGTGCCTGGAATATCCCGGGGGGGCCGCAGTACTTC.

In its sample, this clone was seen a few times. The chain has TRBV2 and TRBJ2-7; the D gene is possibly TRBD2 (5 bases). Germline V gives CDR1 SNHLY, CDR2 FYNNEI. V was shortened by 4 bases and J by 0 bases, with 7 bases between the two germline ends. The CDR3 is 13 amino acids. The CDR3 DNA sequence: TGTGCCAGCAGTGGGGAGTTCTCCTACGAGCAGTACTTC. Protein sequence: CASSGEFSYEQYF. Filled out from reference TRBV2 and TRBJ2-7, the complete variable domain reads EPEVTQTPSHQVTQMGQEVILRCVPISNHLYFYWYRQILGQKVEFLVSFYNNEISEKSEIFDDQFSVERPDGSNFTLKIRSTKLEDSAMYFCASSGEFSYEQYFGPGTRLTVT.

The chain uses TRBV5-8 and TRBJ1-2; 8 positions agree with TRBD1. Germline values: CDR1 SGHTS, CDR2 YDEGEE. J lost 2 bases, V lost 4 bases, and 1 base had no gene match. The CDR3 sequence is 13 residues long. CDR3 sequence reads: CASSRDRNYGYTF. For the CDR3, the DNA is TGTGCCAGCAGCCGGGACAGGAACTATGGCTACACCTTC. The whole variable domain, remainder taken from reference TRBV5-8 and TRBJ1-2, is EAGVTQSPTHLIKTRGQQATLRCSPISGHTSVYWYQQALGLGLQFLLWYDEGEERNRGNFPPRFSGRQFPNYSSELNVNALELEDSALYLCASSRDRNYGYTFGSGTRLTVV.

V and J are TRBV6-6 and TRBJ2-1; 10 bases match TRBD2. This CDR3 is 14 amino acids long. The junction had 3 bases not matched to a gene; V was cut back by 7 bases and J by 3 bases. The germline V gene has CDR1 MNHNY and CDR2 SVGAGI (reference sequence). The CDR3 region has the DNA TGTGCCAGCAAAAGGACTAGCGGCTACAATGAGCAGTTCTTC. This codes for CASKRTSGYNEQFF.

The chain recombines TRBV7-3 with TRBJ1-1; D possibly corresponds to TRBD1 (5 bases). The CDR3 consists of 15 residues. Trimming shortened V by 1 base and J by 5 bases, and 14 bases separated the two germline ends. Looked up from germline, CDR1 is SGHTA and CDR2 is FQGTGA. The CDR3 DNA reads as TGTGCCAGCAGCTTAATTGGCCCAGGGTCTACTGAAGCTTTCTTT. As protein: CASSLIGPGSTEAFF.

This clone was seen a few times. This sequence joins TRBV7-9 and TRBJ1-2; D call uncertain. Per germline, CDR1 SEHNR and CDR2 FQNEAQ (reference sequence). With 1 base removed from V and 8 bases from J, the gap between germline ends came to 11 bases. The CDR3 sequence is 13 residues long. As DNA, the CDR3 is TGTGCCAGCAGCTTAGAGGAGGGTGGCGGCTACACCTTC. Translating it yields CASSLEEGGGYTF.